This T cell receptor (beta chain) emerged from a study of blood T cell repertoires in COVID-19. About the research overall: The samples span acute and convalescent COVID-19 from the United States, Italy and Spain.

Measured with immunoSEQ multiplex PCR; TCRdb has only the in-frame clones, and not every one. The sample includes roughly 230,000 clones, 84% of them seen just once. What was sequenced was peripheral blood. The sequence derives from an elderly woman with COVID-19, enrolled during active disease.

The chain's CDR3 is CASSFGQGNSGNTIYF. The CDR3 DNA follows: TGCGCCAGCAGCTTCGGACAGGGGAACTCTGGAAACACCATATATTTT. V gene TRBV5-1 combines with J gene TRBJ1-3, with TRBD1 matching 9 bases. Germline loops: CDR1 SGHRS, CDR2 YFSETQ. V lost 2 bases and J lost 0; bases outside the gene matches: 3. CDR3 size: 16 residues.